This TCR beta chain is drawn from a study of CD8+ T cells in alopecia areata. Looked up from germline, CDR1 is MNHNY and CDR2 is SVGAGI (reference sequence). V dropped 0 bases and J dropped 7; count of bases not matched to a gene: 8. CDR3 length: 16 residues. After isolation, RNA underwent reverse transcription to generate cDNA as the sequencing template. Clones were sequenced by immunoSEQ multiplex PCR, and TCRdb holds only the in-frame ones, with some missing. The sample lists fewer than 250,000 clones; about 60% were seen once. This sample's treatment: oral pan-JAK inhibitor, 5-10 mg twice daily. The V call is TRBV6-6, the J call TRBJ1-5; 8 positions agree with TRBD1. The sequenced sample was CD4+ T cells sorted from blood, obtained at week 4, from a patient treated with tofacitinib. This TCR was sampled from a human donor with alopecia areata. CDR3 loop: CASSYSVQGAGQPQHF. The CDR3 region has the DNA TGTGCCAGCAGTTACTCGGTGCAGGGGGCTGGGCAGCCCCAGCATTTT.